This T cell receptor beta chain was profiled in a study of cytomegalovirus exposure and HLA in healthy donors. The CDR3 contains 15 residues. V was pared by 5 bases and J by 0 bases, with 13 bases between. Germline assignment: CDR1 SGHTA and CDR2 FQGNSA. A note on this clone: Its antigen is not known.

The PCR used 60 Vbeta and 13 Jbeta primers. Produced via immunoSEQ multiplex PCR; TCRdb's table is partial and in-frame only. Counted here are 84,000 or so clones, under 80% occurring once; the ten biggest clones make up about 2%. Study findings and constraints: The availability of immune exposure information extended only to CMV serostatus.

The rearrangement links TRBV7-2 to TRBJ1-2; D unresolved. Material: PBMCs. The sequence was collected from a boy aged 10-17 years in good health and CMV-seronegative. CDR3 protein: CASSTVGGANYGYTF. CDR3 bases: TGTGCCAGCAGCACGGTGGGCGGGGCTAACTATGGCTACACCTTC.